A single sample is the source of the 29 T cell receptor beta chains below, sequenced in a study of human T cells and chemical hapten exposure. The total RNA was obtained from whole blood that was not fractionated. Using its own MiXCR run on the 5' RACE reads, TCRdb lists one record per CDR3 protein. The data hold under 85,000 distinct CDR3 sequences, with approximately 7.7% observed a single time. The receptors come from a male donor in good health.

This clonotype was counted between two and nine times. The V call is TRBV14, the J call TRBJ2-3; possible D gene TRBD1, 5 bases. The CDR3 loop spans 15 amino acids. CDR1 is SGHDN, CDR2 FVKESK, per germline. Trimming left V 0 bases short and J 2 bases short, with 9 bases between. The CDR3 coding sequence is TGTGCCAGCAGCCAAGAGGGCAGGGCCACAGATACGCAGTATTTT. Translating gives CASSQEGRATDTQYF.

The sample holds a few counts of this clonotype. The chain couples TRBV20-1 to TRBJ2-4; D call uncertain. Germline V gene lookup returns CDR1 DFQATT and CDR2 SNEGSKA (reference sequence). This CDR3 is 13 amino acids long. V lost 5 bases to trimming and J lost 7 bases, with 15 bases between them. The CDR3 DNA reads TGCAGTGCTCGAAAACCCAGTGAGAACATTCAGTACTTC. Translated, it gives CSARKPSENIQYF.

This clonotype appeared a few times. The J gene is TRBJ2-7, the V gene TRBV6-2 or TRBV6-3; D may be TRBD2 (6 bases). V gave up 10 bases and J gave up 1 base, with 14 bases separating them. CDR3 length: 13 residues. CDR1 and CDR2 (germline): MNHEY, SVGEGT. The CDR3 reads CATNWAGSYEQYF. In DNA form, the CDR3 reads TGTGCCACTAACTGGGCGGGATCCTACGAGCAGTACTTC.

This clonotype was observed a few times. The rearrangement links TRBV18 to TRBJ1-4, with 7 bases fitting TRBD1. Losses at the gene ends were 6 bases for V and 8 bases for J; bases not matched to a gene: 12. The CDR3 length is 15 residues. CDR1 and CDR2 from the germline V gene are KGHSH and LQKENI. The CDR3 bases are TGTGCCAGCTCCCCTTTACAGGGGATGGTAGAAAAACTGTTTTTT. This gives the protein CASSPLQGMVEKLFF.

At least ten counts were recorded for this clonotype. This chain links TRBV4-3 with TRBJ2-2, with a tentative D call TRBD2 (6 bases). Trimming stripped 0 bases from V and 8 bases from J, with 16 bases between. Per germline, CDR1 LGHNA and CDR2 YSLEER. CDR3 size: 16 residues. The CDR3 protein is CASSQDAGMVPGELFF. CDR3 sequence (DNA): TGCGCCAGCAGCCAAGACGCGGGGATGGTACCGGGGGAGCTGTTTTTT.

The chain uses TRBV2 and TRBJ1-2, with 8 nucleotides matching TRBD1. The germline V gene encodes CDR1 SNHLY and CDR2 FYNNEI. Unmatched junction bases numbered 6, after V lost 6 bases and J lost 6 bases. The CDR3 consists of 13 residues. CDR3 protein: CASRVDRDDGYTF. The CDR3 nucleotides are TGTGCCAGCAGGGTGGACAGGGACGATGGCTACACCTTC.

This sequence joins TRBV6-6 and TRBJ1-3, with a possible D match to TRBD1 (5 bases). CDR3 length equals 15 residues. The germline V gene has CDR1 MNHNY and CDR2 SVGAGI (reference sequence). V gave up 8 bases and J gave up 0 bases, with 14 bases separating them. The CDR3 reads CASAAGAVSGNTIYF. CDR3 DNA sequence: TGTGCCAGCGCCGCTGGGGCCGTCTCTGGAAACACCATATATTTT.

The rearrangement joins TRBV20-1 to TRBJ1-1, with TRBD1 matching 8 bases. Trimming removed 7 bases from V and 4 bases from J; junction bases left unmatched: 5. Per the germline V gene, CDR1 is DFQATT and CDR2 is SNEGSKA (reference sequence). The CDR3 loop spans 12 amino acids. Here the CDR3 DNA reads TGCAGTGTAGACAGGGGTTCCACTGAAGCTTTCTTT. Translating gives CSVDRGSTEAFF.

This clonotype showed up just a few times. The gene calls are TRBV6-5 and TRBJ2-7; D remains unclear. The CDR3 is made up of 13 amino acids. V was cut by 6 bases and J by 0 bases, with 9 bases left in between. Germline V gene sequence: CDR1 MNHEY, CDR2 SVGAGI. This chain's CDR3 is CASRPDSSYEQYF. The CDR3 bases are TGTGCCAGCAGGCCTGACTCCTCCTACGAGCAGTACTTC.

The chain employs TRBV6-2 or TRBV6-3 and TRBJ1-5; D is undetermined. From germline, CDR1 is MNHEY and CDR2 SVGEGT. The CDR3 is made up of 13 amino acids. V shed 5 bases and J shed 8 bases, with 13 bases lying between them. DNA for the CDR3: TGTGCCAGCAGTAACGGGAAGGGTAAGCCCCAGCATTTT. It is translated as CASSNGKGKPQHF.

This clonotype was seen ten or more times. This rearrangement joins TRBV6-6 to TRBJ2-5; perhaps TRBD2 as D (6 bases). The V and J ends lost 6 bases and 1 base respectively, with 12 bases between them. Germline lookup yields CDR1 MNHNY and CDR2 SVGAGI (reference sequence). The CDR3 runs to 14 residues. CDR3 in DNA: TGTGCCAGCAGGGGGGTAGCGGTCCAAGAGACCCAGTACTTC. Its translation: CASRGVAVQETQYF.

This clonotype was seen a handful of times. The chain uses TRBV4-2 and TRBJ2-1; no clear D. Trimming took 7 bases from V and 4 from J, leaving 5 bases between them. The CDR3 is 11 amino acids. Looked up from germline, CDR1 is LGHNA and CDR2 is YNFKEQ. DNA for the CDR3: TGTGCCAGCACTCCTTACAATGAGCAGTTCTTC. This sequence encodes CASTPYNEQFF.

The chain carries TRBV6-1 and TRBJ1-1, with unresolved D. The CDR3 extends over 13 amino acids. CDR1 is MNHNS, CDR2 SASEGT, per germline. The V end was cut by 3 bases, the J end by 1 base, with 6 bases between. This chain's CDR3 is CASSEAQNTEAFF. CDR3 sequence (DNA): TGTGCCAGCAGTGAGGCGCAGAACACTGAAGCTTTCTTT.

The V call is TRBV20-1, the J call TRBJ1-1; D unresolved. The CDR3 runs 14 residues. CDR1 is DFQATT, CDR2 SNEGSKA, per germline (reference sequence). V shed 0 bases and J shed 4 bases, with 12 bases lying between them. Here the CDR3 reads CSARDIGQSTEAFF. CDR3 nucleotide sequence: TGCAGTGCTAGAGATATCGGGCAGAGCACTGAAGCTTTCTTT.

This clonotype has a count of ten or more. The rearrangement links TRBV29-1 to TRBJ1-2, with a tentative D call TRBD1 (6 bases). The CDR3 loop spans 11 amino acids. Germline CDR1 reads SQVTM; CDR2 reads ANQGSEA. The germline V and J ends were trimmed by 6 bases and 6 bases, with 11 bases remaining between them. DNA for the CDR3: TGCAGCGTAACATGGACAGATGGCTACACCTTC. It encodes CSVTWTDGYTF.

This rearrangement joins TRBV6-1 to TRBJ2-7; TRBD2 is a possible D gene (5 bases). The germline CDR1 and CDR2 sequences are MNHNS and SASEGT. The CDR3 has 16 residues. Between the trimmed V and J ends, which lost 3 bases and 4 bases, there was a span of 19 bases. The CDR3 loop reads CASSEEVLLPSYEQYF. CDR3 in DNA: TGTGCCAGCAGTGAGGAGGTCCTCCTACCCTCATACGAGCAGTACTTC.

There are many counts of this clonotype. V gene TRBV10-2 combines with J gene TRBJ2-3; D unclear. Trimming stripped 2 bases from V and 1 base from J, with 4 bases between. There are 13 residues in the CDR3. From germline, CDR1 is WSHSY and CDR2 SAAADI. CDR3 sequence reads: CASSEQRTDTQYF. The CDR3 bases are TGCGCCAGCAGTGAGCAGCGCACAGATACGCAGTATTTT.

The table lists this clonotype with many counts. The rearrangement joins TRBV10-3 to TRBJ2-5; 8 nucleotides align to TRBD2. The CDR3 has 16 amino acids. CDR1 is ENHRY and CDR2 is SYGVKD in the germline V gene. The trim removed 0 bases at V and 1 base at J, leaving 4 bases unmatched. The CDR3 nucleotides read TGTGCCATCAGTGAGTCCGGTAGCGGGGTCCAAGAGACCCAGTACTTC. It codes for CAISESGSGVQETQYF.

The chain recombines TRBV2 with TRBJ1-1, with D tentatively TRBD1 (5 bases). Per germline, CDR1 SNHLY and CDR2 FYNNEI. The CDR3 loop spans 13 amino acids. The CDR3 is CFNGGDPSTEAFF. DNA of the CDR3: TGTTTCAACGGAGGGGACCCCAGCACTGAAGCTTTCTTT.

There are a few counts of this clonotype. CDR3 residues: CASSPGQGSAYEQYF. The CDR3 DNA reads as TGTGCCAGCTCACCTGGACAGGGGTCTGCCTACGAGCAGTACTTC. The chain combines TRBV18 with TRBJ2-7; TRBD1 agrees at 9 bases. Germline assignment: CDR1 KGHSH and CDR2 LQKENI. Losses at the gene ends were 3 bases for V and 2 bases for J; bases not matched to a gene: 5. The length of the CDR3 is 15 residues.

This chain joins TRBV14 and TRBJ2-7; D is unresolved. Trimming took 1 base from V and 1 from J, leaving 11 bases between them. The CDR3 has 15 amino acids. Germline CDR1 SGHDN, CDR2 FVKESK. As DNA, the CDR3 is TGTGCCAGCAGCCAAGGCCCAGGATTGTCCTACGAGCAGTACTTC. Amino acid sequence: CASSQGPGLSYEQYF.

The sample holds many counts of this clonotype. The V gene is TRBV29-1, the J gene TRBJ2-1; tentative D call: TRBD2 (6 bases). Germline CDR1 is SQVTM and CDR2 is ANQGSEA. The CDR3 covers 11 residues. Trimming left V 4 bases short and J 9 bases short, with 10 bases between. This CDR3 is CSVVRGGEQFF. The CDR3 DNA is TGCAGCGTTGTACGGGGAGGTGAGCAGTTCTTC.

This clonotype was detected many times. The V call is TRBV10-3, the J call TRBJ2-1; D is unresolved. Looked up from germline, CDR1 is ENHRY and CDR2 is SYGVKD. This CDR3 comprises 17 residues. Between the trimmed V and J ends, which lost 2 bases and 2 bases, there was a span of 16 bases. This CDR3 reads CAISEPGRSTTYNEQFF. The CDR3, as DNA: TGTGCCATCAGTGAGCCCGGACGGTCCACTACCTACAATGAGCAGTTCTTC.

This clonotype was found many times. The chain has TRBV9 and TRBJ2-7, with 9 bases lining up with TRBD1. Germline CDR1 reads SGDLS; CDR2 reads YYNGEE. CDR3 length: 14 amino acids. V was pared by 2 bases and J by 5 bases, with 5 bases of the junction left unmatched. CDR3 bases: TGTGCCAGCAGCGTTGGGGACAGGGCCCACGAGCAGTACTTC. Its protein is CASSVGDRAHEQYF.

This clonotype has just a few counts. The J gene is TRBJ2-5, the V gene TRBV29-1; a weak D match, TRBD2 (6 bases). The CDR3 covers 12 residues. Between the trimmed V and J ends, which lost 6 bases and 4 bases, there was a span of 12 bases. CDR1 is SQVTM and CDR2 is ANQGSEA in the germline V gene. CDR3 sequence (DNA): TGCAGCGTCCACGGGAGTGCAGAGACCCAGTACTTC. Translating gives CSVHGSAETQYF.

This clonotype occurred many times. The chain recombines TRBV27 with TRBJ1-6; 7 positions match TRBD1. Germline values: CDR1 MNHEY, CDR2 SMNVEV (reference sequence). The CDR3 runs to 15 residues. J gave up 4 bases and V 3 bases, and 3 bases lay outside the gene matches. CDR3 coding DNA: TGTGCCAGCAGTTTGACAGGGCCTTATAATTCACCCCTCCACTTT. It specifies CASSLTGPYNSPLHF.

The genes are TRBV7-9 and TRBJ1-1; perhaps TRBD1 as D (6 bases). The V end was cut by 5 bases, the J end by 4 bases, with 17 bases between. Germline CDR1 reads SEHNR; CDR2 reads FQNEAQ (reference sequence). The CDR3 has 15 residues. CDR3: CASSPLGGKTTEAFF. The CDR3 DNA reads TGTGCCAGCAGCCCCCTAGGGGGGAAGACCACTGAAGCTTTCTTT.

This clonotype was detected only a few times. The rearrangement uses TRBV12-3 or TRBV12-4 and TRBJ2-3, with 14 bases that match TRBD2. The CDR3 loop spans 17 amino acids. The V and J ends lost 5 bases and 6 bases, in that order; junction bases with no gene match: 10. CDR3: CASSPQTSGGARDTQYF. For the CDR3, the DNA is TGTGCCAGCAGTCCCCAGACTAGCGGGGGGGCAAGGGATACGCAGTATTTT.

This clonotype was counted between two and nine times. The J gene is TRBJ1-5, the V gene TRBV18, with a possible D match to TRBD1 (5 bases). V was shortened by 3 bases and J by 2 bases, with 8 bases between the two germline ends. The CDR3 is made up of 14 amino acids. The germline gives CDR1 KGHSH, CDR2 LQKENI. CDR3 residues: CASSPQGGNQPQHF. The CDR3 DNA reads as TGTGCCAGCTCACCGCAGGGTGGCAATCAGCCCCAGCATTTT. Variable domain in full (rest from reference TRBV18 and TRBJ1-5): NAGVMQNPRHLVRRRGQEARLRCSPMKGHSHVYWYRQLPEEGLKFMVYLQKENIIDESGMPKERFSAEFPKEGPSILRIQQVVRGDSAAYFCASSPQGGNQPQHFGDGTRLSIL.